This paragraph covers one T cell receptor (beta chain) sequence. Its antigen remains unidentified. The CDR3 sequence is 15 residues long. Trimming removed 4 bases from V and 3 bases from J, with 13 bases in between. In germline, CDR1 is SGHTA, CDR2 FQGNSA. The data belong to a study of cytomegalovirus exposure and HLA in healthy donors. Study overall: Most donors, 80% to 90% of 398 genotyped, fell in the Caucasian-associated ancestry cluster. General study results and limits: The study dropped some indistinguishable V segments, TRBV6-2 and TRBV6-3 among them. There were a few CMV-associated chains whose specificity for CMV antigens was confirmed in vitro. As immune exposure information, only CMV serostatus was available.

The PCR ran on 60 Vbeta and 13 Jbeta primers. The data were produced by immunoSEQ multiplex PCR, yet TCRdb's version contains in-frame clones alone and is incomplete. The sample lists approximately 240,000 clones; roughly 79% were seen once. The receptor's source is a woman aged 40 to 49 in good health and CMV-seronegative. Sequencing used PBMCs. The chain joins TRBV7-2 to TRBJ1-5; maybe TRBD1 (6 bases). The CDR3 here is CASSSGWGHNQPQHF. In nucleotides, the CDR3 is TGTGCCAGCAGCTCGGGCTGGGGGCACAATCAGCCCCAGCATTTT.